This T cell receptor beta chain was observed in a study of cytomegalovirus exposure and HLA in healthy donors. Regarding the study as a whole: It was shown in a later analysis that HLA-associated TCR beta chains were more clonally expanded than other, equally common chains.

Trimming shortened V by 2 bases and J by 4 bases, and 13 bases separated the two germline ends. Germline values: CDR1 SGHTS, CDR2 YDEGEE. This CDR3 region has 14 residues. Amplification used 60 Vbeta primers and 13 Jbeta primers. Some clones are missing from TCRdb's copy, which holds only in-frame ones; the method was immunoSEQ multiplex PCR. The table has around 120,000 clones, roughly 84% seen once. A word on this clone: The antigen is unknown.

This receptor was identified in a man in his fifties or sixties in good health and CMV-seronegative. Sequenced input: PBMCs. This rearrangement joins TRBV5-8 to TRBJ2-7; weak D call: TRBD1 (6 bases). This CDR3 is CASSFSGALYEQYF. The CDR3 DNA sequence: TGTGCCAGCAGCTTTTCAGGGGCGTTGTACGAGCAGTACTTC.